Listed below are T cell receptor beta chains from one sample, sequenced in a study of blood T cell repertoires in COVID-19. This table comes from immunoSEQ multiplex PCR, and its TCRdb copy is limited to in-frame clones, with some not included. Here the sample spans under 150,000 clones, 75% to 85% being singletons. Sequencing was done on a sample of peripheral blood. The receptor source for this set is a woman older than 75 with acute or convalescent COVID-19. Each CDR3 is given with its conserved first and last residue. D genes are given only for firm matches. The listing skips clone size in some rows; elsewhere it reads once, few, many or a size class.

D	size	V	J	CDR3	DNA
-	-	TRBV19	TRBJ1-5	CASSIRWGSYNQPQHF	TGTGCCAGTAGTATAAGATGGGGCAGTTACAATCAGCCCCAGCATTTT
TRBD2	-	TRBV11-3	TRBJ2-3	CASSSGLAGGPDTDTQYF	TGTGCCAGCAGCTCAGGACTAGCGGGGGGGCCGGACACAGATACGCAGTATTTT
-	-	TRBV3-1/TRBV3-2	TRBJ2-7	CASSPYEQYF	TGTGCCAGCAGCCCGTACGAGCAGTACTTC
-	few	TRBV7-2	TRBJ2-1	CASSSRTVEQFF	TGTGCCAGCAGCTCCAGGACAGTTGAGCAGTTCTTC
-	-	TRBV7-8	TRBJ1-1	CASSLGGGLNTEAFF	TGTGCCAGCAGCTTAGGTGGAGGCTTGAACACTGAAGCTTTCTTT
-	few	TRBV5-1	TRBJ2-3	CASSPASSDTQYF	TGCGCCAGCAGCCCGGCTAGTTCCGATACGCAGTATTTT
-	-	TRBV19	TRBJ2-2	CASSVERTPNTGELFF	TGTGCCAGTAGCGTTGAAAGGACTCCGAACACCGGGGAGCTGTTTTTT
TRBD1	-	TRBV15	TRBJ1-6	CATSRDRVSNSPLHF	TGTGCCACCAGCCGGGACAGGGTGTCGAATTCACCCCTCCACTTT
TRBD1	-	TRBV7-8	TRBJ2-1	CASSSWGQGARDEQFF	TGTGCCAGCAGCTCGTGGGGGCAGGGGGCGCGGGATGAGCAGTTCTTC
-	-	TRBV20-1	TRBJ1-4	CSASPHVEGNEKLFF	TGCAGTGCTAGTCCCCACGTGGAGGGTAATGAAAAACTGTTTTTT
TRBD1	-	TRBV4-3	TRBJ2-7	CASSQEIQGADAYEQYF	TGCGCCAGCAGCCAAGAAATACAGGGGGCGGATGCCTACGAGCAGTACTTC
-	-	TRBV7-9	TRBJ1-5	CASSLGVSGTQHF	TGTGCCAGCAGCTTAGGGGTTTCGGGGACCCAGCATTTT
-	-	TRBV19	TRBJ1-5	CASSMGSHSNQPQHF	TGTGCCAGTAGTATGGGCAGCCATAGCAATCAGCCCCAGCATTTT
TRBD1	-	TRBV11-2	TRBJ2-3	CASSLGGTGGNTQYF	TGTGCCAGCAGCTTAGGAGGGACAGGGGGCAATACGCAGTATTTT
-	once	TRBV2	TRBJ1-2	CASSAGRSNYGYTF	TGTGCCAGCAGTGCAGGCAGATCCAACTATGGCTACACCTTC
-	-	TRBV4-3	TRBJ1-6	CASSQDSGLRTPLHF	TGCGCCAGCAGCCAAGATTCAGGGTTAAGGACACCCCTCCACTTT
TRBD2	-	TRBV4-1	TRBJ2-1	CASSRVAGAGNEQFF	TGCGCCAGCAGCCGAGTAGCGGGAGCCGGTAATGAGCAGTTCTTC
-	-	TRBV28	TRBJ2-6	CASSLLGSAGANVLTF	TGTGCCAGCAGTTTATTGGGTAGCGCTGGGGCCAACGTCCTGACTTTC
TRBD2	-	TRBV7-2	TRBJ2-1	CASSLVRGGEQFF	TGTGCCAGCAGCTTAGTCCGGGGGGGTGAGCAGTTCTTC
TRBD1	-	TRBV30	TRBJ1-5	CAWSVNRGGNQPQHF	TGTGCCTGGAGTGTAAACAGGGGAGGCAATCAGCCCCAGCATTTT
-	-	TRBV10-3	TRBJ1-6	CAISGDYRSRTANSPLHF	TGTGCCATCAGTGGCGACTACCGTAGCCGGACCGCTAATTCACCCCTCCACTTT
-	-	TRBV28	TRBJ1-5	CASSPQGGPQPQHF	TGTGCCAGCAGCCCCCAAGGGGGACCTCAGCCCCAGCATTTT
-	-	TRBV18	TRBJ1-1	CASSPGRNTEAFF	TGTGCCAGCTCACCCGGTAGGAACACTGAAGCTTTCTTT
TRBD2	-	TRBV3-1/TRBV3-2	TRBJ2-2	CASSTRTSGGTEDTGELFF	TGTGCCAGCAGCACCCGGACTAGCGGGGGGACCGAGGACACCGGGGAGCTGTTTTTT
-	-	TRBV4-3	TRBJ1-1	CASSQDGERSPAFF	TGCGCCAGCAGCCAAGATGGAGAGAGAAGTCCAGCTTTCTTT
-	-	TRBV6-5	TRBJ1-5	CASSSGTMGQPQHF	TGTGCCAGCAGTTCCGGGACAATGGGACAGCCCCAGCATTTT
TRBD2	-	TRBV29-1	TRBJ2-1	CSARGGTSGNEQFF	TGCAGCGCCCGTGGCGGGACTAGCGGGAATGAGCAGTTCTTC
-	-	TRBV7-2	TRBJ1-2	CASSFETGPVGYTF	TGTGCCAGCAGCTTCGAGACAGGCCCGGTTGGCTACACCTTC
-	-	TRBV7-2	TRBJ2-1	CASSLVTGSRNEQFF	TGTGCCAGCAGCTTAGTAACAGGCTCCCGTAATGAGCAGTTCTTC
TRBD1	-	TRBV11-2	TRBJ2-5	CASSLDRGFVETQYF	TGTGCCAGCAGCTTAGACAGGGGGTTTGTTGAGACCCAGTACTTC
TRBD1	-	TRBV6-5	TRBJ1-2	CASTSALTGEHGYTF	TGTGCCAGCACCTCAGCGTTGACAGGGGAGCATGGCTACACCTTC
-	-	TRBV18	TRBJ2-5	CASSPEDGMEETQYF	TGTGCCAGCTCACCCGAGGACGGGATGGAAGAGACCCAGTACTTC
TRBD1	-	TRBV19	TRBJ1-4	CASSLRTGGEKLFF	TGTGCCAGTAGTCTTCGGACAGGAGGCGAAAAACTGTTTTTT
-	-	TRBV28	TRBJ1-5	CASKTGNQPQHF	TGTGCCAGCAAGACAGGCAATCAGCCCCAGCATTTT
TRBD2	-	TRBV29-1	TRBJ2-1	CSVARTSGYNEQFF	TGCAGCGTTGCCCGGACTAGCGGCTACAATGAGCAGTTCTTC
-	-	TRBV18	TRBJ1-1	CASSPTGRDTEAFF	TGTGCCAGCTCACCAACAGGGAGAGACACTGAAGCTTTCTTT
TRBD1	-	TRBV30	TRBJ1-2	CAWSRDRGSGYGYTF	TGTGCCTGGAGTCGGGACAGGGGGAGCGGCTATGGCTACACCTTC
-	-	TRBV19	TRBJ1-1	CASSPRGATEAFF	TGTGCCAGTAGTCCCCGTGGGGCAACTGAAGCTTTCTTT
TRBD1	-	TRBV18	TRBJ1-1	CASSPSGQGVSRNTEAFF	TGTGCCAGCTCACCAAGCGGACAGGGGGTGAGTCGAAACACTGAAGCTTTCTTT
-	-	TRBV7-2	TRBJ2-1	CASSLDPSQNNEQFF	TGTGCCAGCAGCTTAGACCCGTCCCAGAACAATGAGCAGTTCTTC
-	-	TRBV19	TRBJ2-3	CASSIGQGMSDTQYF	TGTGCCAGTAGTATAGGGCAGGGGATGTCAGATACGCAGTATTTT
TRBD1	-	TRBV6-5	TRBJ1-6	CASSYSGQGVSPLHF	TGTGCCAGCAGTTACTCGGGACAGGGGGTTTCACCCCTCCACTTT
-	-	TRBV19	TRBJ2-3	CASKPRESDTQYF	TGTGCCAGTAAACCCCGGGAGTCAGATACGCAGTATTTT
TRBD1	-	TRBV19	TRBJ2-1	CASSQMAGTGYEQFF	TGTGCCAGTAGTCAAATGGCCGGGACAGGGTATGAGCAGTTCTTC
-	-	TRBV30	TRBJ2-3	CAWRSGGADTQYF	TGTGCCTGGAGAAGTGGCGGGGCAGATACGCAGTATTTT
TRBD1	-	TRBV30	TRBJ1-1	CAWTGQGDTEAFF	TGTGCCTGGACAGGACAGGGGGACACTGAAGCTTTCTTT
-	-	TRBV5-1	TRBJ2-1	CASSSTNPSYNEQFF	TGCGCCAGCAGCTCGACAAACCCTTCCTACAATGAGCAGTTCTTC
TRBD1	-	TRBV11-1	TRBJ2-3	CASSPGTDSTDTQYF	TGTGCCAGCAGCCCTGGGACAGATAGCACAGATACGCAGTATTTT